These 21 T cell receptor beta chains share one sample of origin, sequenced in a study of T cells in women clearing cervical HPV infection. TCRdb keeps only in-frame clones here, not all; method: immunoSEQ multiplex PCR. This listing includes about 37,000 clones. Sequencing used blood buffy coat. These receptor sequences come from a woman aged 18-69 years with a cervical HPV16 infection that either progressed to CIN3+ or cleared (not recorded which).

A note on this clone: The CDR3 end is not reached by the read, which stops 3 residues before it; the germline J gene fills it in. This chain joins TRBV30 and TRBJ1-1; TRBD1 might be the D (6 bases). Germline assignment: CDR1 GTSNPN and CDR2 SVGIG (reference sequence). Trimming left V 2 bases short and J 6 bases short, with 10 bases between. This CDR3 spans 12 amino acids. CDR3 sequence reads: CAWSLQGAEAFF. The CDR3 bases that were read are TGTGCCTGGAGTTTACAGGGAGCTGAA.

As regards this clone: The read is 3 residues too short to cover the CDR3 end, so that end is filled in from the germline J gene. This chain joins TRBV7-7 and TRBJ2-3, with 11 bases fitting TRBD2. Germline CDR1 SSHAT, CDR2 FNYEAQ (reference sequence). V was clipped by 5 bases and J by 1 base; unmatched bases: 8. The CDR3 extends over 17 amino acids. The CDR3: CASSPLAGGTRTDTQYF. The CDR3 bases that were read are TGTGCCAGCAGCCCGCTAGCGGGGGGCACCCGCACAGATACG. Looking up the rest from reference TRBV7-7 and TRBJ2-3 gives the full variable domain: GAGVSQSPRYKVTKRGQDVTLRCDPISSHATLYWYQQALGQGPEFLTYFNYEAQPDKSGLPSDRFSAERPEGSISTLTIQRTEQRDSAMYRCASSPLAGGTRTDTQYFGPGTRLTVL.

About this clone: Read sequence stops 3 residues before the CDR3 end, and the germline J gene provides the missing end. Additional DNA sequences in this sample encode the identical CDR3. This chain uses TRBV19 with TRBJ1-3; weak D call: TRBD1 (5 bases). Trimming removed 11 bases from V and 3 bases from J, with 17 bases in between. The V gene's germline CDR1 is LNHDA and CDR2 SQIVND (reference sequence). The CDR3 has 14 residues. CDR3 DNA (partial): TGTGCCGGCTTTATGAGGGGCGGTGGAAACACC. It codes for CAGFMRGGGNT. The CDR3 in full is CAGFMRGGGNTIYF.

Note on this clone: The CDR3 is cut off 3 residues early in the read; its end comes from the germline J gene. V and J are TRBV7-6 and TRBJ1-6; TRBD1 might be the D (6 bases). The CDR3 totals 15 residues. V was shortened by 7 bases and J by 6 bases, with 16 bases between the two germline ends. The V gene's germline CDR1 is SGHVS and CDR2 FNYEAQ. The DNA read from the CDR3 is TGTGCCAGCACGACTCTCGGGACAAGTAATTCACCC. Translating gives CASTTLGTSNSP. The whole CDR3 protein reads CASTTLGTSNSPLHF.

As to this clone: The read halts 3 residues ahead of the CDR3 end, with the missing end drawn from the germline J gene. Other DNA sequences from this sample encode an identical CDR3 as well. This chain uses TRBV19 with TRBJ2-7; the D is unclear. Germline CDR1 and CDR2: LNHDA and SQIVND (reference sequence). The CDR3 sequence is 12 residues long. V was clipped by 5 bases and J by 3 bases, with 8 bases between them. This CDR3 is CASSSRSYEQYF. Incomplete CDR3 DNA: TGTGCCAGTAGTTCCAGGAGCTACGAG.

A note on this clone: The read is 3 residues too short to cover the CDR3 end, so that end is filled in from the germline J gene. J is TRBJ1-5 and V is TRBV11-2, with D unclear. CDR1 and CDR2 (germline): SGHAT, FQNNGV. CDR3 length equals 15 residues. V was clipped by 0 bases and J by 4 bases, with 10 bases between them. CDR3 amino acids: CASSLDPGVNQPQHF. The sequenced part of the CDR3 DNA is TGTGCCAGCAGCTTAGATCCAGGCGTGAATCAGCCC. The variable domain in full, completed from reference TRBV11-2 and TRBJ1-5, reads EAGVAQSPRYKIIEKRQSVAFWCNPISGHATLYWYQQILGQGPKLLIQFQNNGVVDDSQLPKDRFSAERLKGVDSTLKIQPAKLEDSAVYLCASSLDPGVNQPQHFGDGTRLSIL.

As regards this clone: With the read ending 3 residues before the CDR3 end, the germline J gene is used to fill in that end. V gene TRBV20-1 combines with J gene TRBJ1-6; a possible D gene is TRBD1 (6 bases). V was pared by 1 base and J by 9 bases, with 13 bases between. The CDR3 is 14 amino acids. Germline V gene lookup returns CDR1 DFQATT and CDR2 SNEGSKA (reference sequence). The covered CDR3 bases are TGCAGTGCTAGAGGAGACAGGCCATCTTCACCC. It encodes CSARGDRPSSP. The CDR3, in full, reads CSARGDRPSSPLHF.

Points on this clone: The read ends 3 residues shy of where the CDR3 ends; the end is completed using the germline J gene. The rearrangement joins TRBV18 to TRBJ2-3; D not resolved. The germline V gene has CDR1 KGHSH and CDR2 LQKENI. V shed 0 bases and J shed 2 bases, with 12 bases lying between them. This CDR3 is built from 16 residues. The CDR3 protein is CASSPPNSRPTDTQYF. The CDR3 DNA, read in part, is TGTGCCAGCTCACCACCTAACAGTCGACCCACAGATACG.

With regard to this clone: The observed sequence ends 3 residues before the CDR3 terminus, with the missing tail filled in from the germline J gene. V usage is TRBV2 and J usage is TRBJ1-2; D gene uncertain. Germline V gene lookup returns CDR1 SNHLY and CDR2 FYNNEI. CDR3 size: 14 residues. Trimming took off 1 base at V and 7 bases at J, with 13 bases between the two ends. CDR3 in amino acids: CASSEGSTRGGYTF. CDR3 bases read: TGTGCCAGCAGTGAAGGTTCGACTCGGGGTGGC.

With respect to this clone: Coverage ceases 3 residues before the CDR3 finishes, and the germline J gene fills in the end. The V gene is TRBV19, the J gene TRBJ2-3, with D perhaps TRBD2 (6 bases). In germline, CDR1 is LNHDA, CDR2 SQIVND (reference sequence). The CDR3 is 16 amino acids. The CDR3 loop reads CASSGLGTDYQETQYF. Incomplete CDR3 DNA: TGTGCCAGTAGTGGCCTCGGGACGGACTATCAAGAGACG.

As concerns this clone: The read is 3 residues too short to cover the CDR3 end, so that end is filled in from the germline J gene. The chain combines TRBV7-9 with TRBJ2-7, with no clear D. The germline gives CDR1 SEHNR, CDR2 FQNEAQ (reference sequence). This CDR3 region has 11 residues. V shed 4 bases and J shed 3 bases, with 4 bases lying between them. The sequenced CDR3 bases are TGTGCCAGCAGCTCTCGCTACGAG. This codes for CASSSRYE. The full CDR3 reads CASSSRYEQYF.

Comment on this clone: The read finishes 3 residues shy of the CDR3 end, and the germline J gene is used to complete it. V usage is TRBV19 and J usage is TRBJ1-4; possibly TRBD1 for D (5 bases). The CDR3 sequence is 16 residues long. Germline V lookup: CDR1 LNHDA, CDR2 SQIVND (reference sequence). The CDR3 is CASSIAVQGGNSPLFF. The part of the CDR3 DNA that was read is TGTGCCAGTAGTATAGCCGTCCAGGGTGGAAATTCACCA.

In regard to this clone: The read terminates 3 residues ahead of where the CDR3 ends, so the germline J gene completes it. The V gene is TRBV28, the J gene TRBJ2-3; no clear D gene. Germline V CDR1 and CDR2: MDHEN, SYDVKM. V lost 5 bases, J lost 7 bases, and 10 bases lay in between. CDR3 size: 12 residues. The CDR3 protein is CASSQVGHTQYF. The covered CDR3 bases are TGTGCCAGCAGTCAAGTAGGGCATACG.

On this clone itself: The read terminates 3 residues ahead of where the CDR3 ends, so the germline J gene completes it. The chain couples TRBV5-1 to TRBJ2-5, with 9 bases lining up with TRBD1. Trimming at V came to 3 bases and at J to 4 bases, leaving 10 bases not matched to a gene. From germline, CDR1 is SGHRS and CDR2 YFSETQ. CDR3 size: 16 residues. The CDR3: CASSSFLTGGLETQYF. Partial CDR3 DNA: TGCGCCAGCAGCTCCTTTCTCACAGGGGGCCTAGAGACC.

Concerning this clone: The read ends 3 residues before the CDR3 terminus; that terminus is restored from the germline J gene. Other DNA variants within this sample encode the same CDR3. V gene TRBV19 combines with J gene TRBJ1-6, with no clear D. Trimming stripped 6 bases from V and 4 bases from J, with 7 bases between. CDR3 size: 13 residues. The germline gives CDR1 LNHDA, CDR2 SQIVND (reference sequence). The DNA read from the CDR3 is TGTGCCAGTAGAGGGCAGTATAATTCACCC. This encodes CASRGQYNSP. The whole CDR3 region reads CASRGQYNSPLHF.

Concerning this clone: The sequence runs out 3 residues before the end of the CDR3; the remainder is reconstructed from the germline J gene. V gene TRBV9 combines with J gene TRBJ2-1; 9 positions agree with TRBD2. With V trimmed by 4 bases and J by 4 bases, 6 bases remained unmatched. Germline values: CDR1 SGDLS, CDR2 YYNGEE. The CDR3 extends over 15 amino acids. This chain's CDR3 is CASSLTTSGYNEQFF. The CDR3 bases that were read are TGTGCCAGCAGCTTAACGACTAGCGGATACAATGAG. The full variable domain, its missing parts supplied by reference TRBV9 and TRBJ2-1, is DSGVTQTPKHLITATGQRVTLRCSPRSGDLSVYWYQQSLDQGLQFLIQYYNGEERAKGNILERFSAQQFPDLHSELNLSSLELGDSALYFCASSLTTSGYNEQFFGPGTRLTVL.

A word on this clone: The sequenced fragment ends 3 residues before the CDR3 boundary, so the rest is inferred from the germline J gene. The chain carries TRBV5-1 and TRBJ2-7; TRBD1 might be the D (8 bases). CDR1 SGHRS and CDR2 YFSETQ come from the germline V gene. Trimming stripped 4 bases from V and 0 bases from J, with 14 bases between. The CDR3 has 15 residues. The sequenced CDR3 bases are TGCGCCAGCAGCACCTACAGGGGGGGCTCCTACGAG. Translated: CASSTYRGGSYE. The whole CDR3 region reads CASSTYRGGSYEQYF.

CDR3 DNA, as far as it was read: TGTGCCAGCAGCACCTATAGCGGGGGCTCCTACGAG. Translation: CASSTYSGGSYE. The whole CDR3 reads CASSTYSGGSYEQYF. The rearrangement joins TRBV7-3 to TRBJ2-7; 9 positions match TRBD2. The read gets to within 3 residues of the CDR3 end, and the germline J gene fills in the rest. V trimming: 5 bases; J trimming: 0 bases; junction bases outside the gene matches: 5. There are 15 residues in the CDR3. The germline gives CDR1 SGHTA, CDR2 FQGTGA.

Incomplete CDR3 DNA: TGCAGTGCCCTCAACCCTACCCCGGGACAGGGGCATTGGGGTGAG. As protein: CSALNPTPGQGHWGE. The CDR3 in full is CSALNPTPGQGHWGEQFF. This chain links TRBV20-1 with TRBJ2-1; 10 bases fit TRBD1. The CDR3 is cut off 3 residues early in the read; its end comes from the germline J gene. Germline-derived CDR1 and CDR2 are DFQATT and SNEGSKA (reference sequence). This CDR3 comprises 18 residues. V trimming: 6 bases; J trimming: 9 bases; junction bases outside the gene matches: 23.

With regard to this clone: The observed sequence ends 3 residues before the CDR3 terminus, with the missing tail filled in from the germline J gene. This chain joins TRBV19 and TRBJ1-4, with a weak D call TRBD1 (5 bases). This CDR3 spans 14 amino acids. From germline, CDR1 is LNHDA and CDR2 SQIVND (reference sequence). Incomplete CDR3 DNA: TGTGCCAGTACCCCCCGTTCTGGGGCCAACGTA. Its translation: CASTPRSGANV. The full CDR3 protein is CASTPRSGANVLFF.

Concerning this clone: The read ends 3 residues shy of where the CDR3 ends; the end is completed using the germline J gene. The J gene is TRBJ2-1, the V gene TRBV7-1; 10 bases line up with TRBD2. TRBV7-1 is reported as an ORF; its role is uncertain. The length of the CDR3 is 22 residues. V lost 3 bases to trimming and J lost 3 bases; unmatched junction nucleotides: 23. CDR3 region: CASSSKNPTASGRVLIYNEQFF. The part of the CDR3 DNA that was read is TGTGCCAGCAGCTCTAAAAACCCAACCGCTAGCGGGAGAGTCCTAATCTACAATGAG.